This T cell receptor beta chain was observed in a study of cytomegalovirus exposure and HLA in healthy donors. Findings and caveats of the study: The only immune exposure information that was available was CMV serostatus. Sequencing probably produced one cluster of sequence variants that were highly shared. Later analysis revealed greater clonal expansion in HLA-associated TCR beta chains than in equally common others.

Each donor was healthy, and each was a bone marrow donor. Vbeta (60) and Jbeta (13) primers were used in the PCR. Assay: immunoSEQ multiplex PCR; the TCRdb copy retains only in-frame clones and omits some. The sample carries 160,000 or so clones, around 80% recorded once. About this clone: Its matching antigen is unknown.

This CDR3 region has 16 residues. V was pared by 6 bases and J by 0 bases, with 10 bases of the junction left unmatched. From germline, CDR1 is MDHEN and CDR2 SYDVKM. This TCR came from a woman in her late teens or twenties in good health and CMV-seronegative. The sample was PBMCs. The chain couples TRBV28 to TRBJ1-1, with 7 bases fitting TRBD1. For the CDR3, the DNA is TGTGCCAGCAGCTTTCCCGAGACAGGGCTGAACACTGAAGCTTTCTTT. Protein product: CASSFPETGLNTEAFF.